The present T cell receptor beta chain was sequenced within a study of T cell responses to AZD1222 COVID-19 vaccine (dated by TCRdb to the early 2020s). For the study in its entirety: TCR sequencing covered 233 trial participants: 200 to 220 given two doses of AZD1222 and some 25 given two doses of MenACWY control vaccine. Trial participants were enrolled by age into subgroups of 18-55, 56-69 and 70-plus years, and around 150, 29 and 61 TCR-sequenced participants, respectively, were included in these subgroups. Study-wide conclusions, independent of this receptor: Participants were mostly white British and included more females than males, and it was suggested by the authors that clonal diversity may have been underestimated. The vaccine-associated CD4 TCRs covered the entire spike protein, and the dominant responses fell in regions 160-218 and 743-854. After two AZD1222 doses, spike-specific TCR breadth and depth were significantly higher than at day 0 and than in MenACWY recipients. Conclusions about previously exposed vaccinees were limited because only six AZD1222 recipients were SARS-CoV-2 seropositive at baseline. No day 14 peak-response samples were available, so repertoires were characterized only after the peak T cell response. The 56-69-year group was small, and its depth increase did not reach significance, likely because of low power. Reportedly, close to half of the unique spike-specific TCRs recognized epitopes lying outside the regions that are mutated in the B.1.351 and B.1.1.7 variants.

The CDR3 regions of human TCRbeta chains were analyzed by immunosequencing. For the original study's pipeline: TCRs in the repertoires were compared against a reference library of SARS-CoV-2-specific TCRs that had been generated with the MIRA antigen-specificity platform. Breadth meant the fraction of unique TCRs that were SARS-CoV-2-associated, whereas depth meant the fraction of total T cells that were SARS-CoV-2-associated. Using the MIRA data, each spike-specific TCR was assigned both to the spike region to which the TCR was reactive and to a CD4 or CD8 class. Log10-transformed breadth and depth values were compared by one-way ANOVA with Sidak's multiple comparisons tests. TCRdb retrieved this table from immuneACCESS and kept in-frame rearrangements only. Not all clones are present; in checked studies, unresolved V genes account for under half, and no reason is known for the remainder. The DNA was the basis for D and trimming; V, J and clone size are from that table. The sample table lists some 81,000 clones, under 95% of them with a count of one. 11% of the sample comes from the top ten.

The label giving this sample's time point can be read as: about 28 days (+/-7) after the second vaccine dose. AZD1222 recipients with second doses at about 4 weeks or about 12 weeks were pooled, because spike-specific TCR depth and breadth did not differ between schedules. Vaccinee samples came from UK trials COV001 and COV002, including a single-blind randomized controlled phase 2/3 trial of AZD1222 (ChAdOx1 nCoV-19) in healthy adults. For TCRbeta chain sequencing, PBMC samples from trial participants were taken at day 0 and at day 28 after the second dose. To note about this clone: Its specific antigen is unknown. Per-base quality was not reported, and no clone a single base away is much larger than it.

The input for sequencing was peripheral blood, taken 28 days after the second AZD1222 dose. This TCR was sampled from an adult who received the AZD1222 COVID-19 vaccine.

The DNA is as follows: TGTGCCACCAGCAGAGAATCAGACATCCGGGAAGCTTTCTTT. Translation gives CATSRESDIREAFF. Recombination linked TRBV15 to TRBJ1-1; the D gene cannot be resolved reliably. Trimming costs V 0 bases and J 8 bases, and their ends lie 13 bases apart. The CDR3 runs 14 amino acids, cysteine and phenylalanine included. The read is trimmed to its CDR3 DNA, 42 bases read in frame from base 1. Reading the germline V gene (reference sequence) gives CDR1 LNHNV and CDR2 YYDKDF.